The TCR beta chain under discussion was sequenced for a study of blood T cell repertoires in COVID-19. The CDR3 consists of 14 residues. V was trimmed by 0 bases and J by 4 bases, leaving 10 bases between them. CDR1 and CDR2 from the germline V gene are SGHRS and YFSETQ. Clones were read by immunoSEQ multiplex PCR, and TCRdb kept only the in-frame ones, dropping some. The table includes over 100,000 clones, around 84% detected once. The sample was peripheral blood. The sequence was obtained from a man aged 40-50 years with acute or convalescent COVID-19. The chain recombines TRBV5-1 with TRBJ1-2; D is unclear. The CDR3 region is CASSLAERAYGYTF. Here the CDR3 DNA reads TGCGCCAGCAGCTTGGCAGAGAGGGCCTATGGCTACACCTTC.